A single sample gave rise to the 8 T cell receptor beta chains below, sequenced in a study of CD8+CD57+ T cells in acquired aplastic anemia. Profiling of TCR beta VDJ combinations and CDR3 sequences used genomic DNA as template. From the reads, TCRdb called clonotypes with MiXCR, one entry per CDR3 protein. The table includes 450,000 to 600,000 distinct CDR3 sequences, 25% to 40% detected once. Individuals selected for sequencing had exhibited CD8+CD57+ cell expansion on flow cytometry. Sample: sorted CD4+, CD8+, or CD8+CD57+ T cells (not recorded which) from PBMCs. The receptors derive from a human donor with aplastic anemia.

This clonotype was counted many times. CDR3 amino acids: CSAQVTGTYGYTF. The CDR3 DNA reads TGCAGTGCGCAAGTGACAGGCACCTATGGCTACACCTTC. The chain carries TRBV20-1 and TRBJ1-2; weak D call: TRBD1 (6 bases). The CDR3 extends over 13 amino acids. The germline V gene has CDR1 DFQATT and CDR2 SNEGSKA (reference sequence). V was clipped by 6 bases and J by 4 bases, with 15 bases between them.

This clonotype was seen more than once but under ten times. The chain employs TRBV4-2 and TRBJ2-7; 14 nucleotides line up with TRBD2. Germline V gene lookup returns CDR1 LGHNA and CDR2 YNFKEQ. The junction had 8 bases not matched to a gene; V was cut back by 4 bases and J by 6 bases. The CDR3 sequence is 16 residues long. Here the CDR3 DNA reads TGTGCCAGCAGCCCCACCGGGACTAGCGGGAGCGCCGAGCAGTACTTC. Translating gives CASSPTGTSGSAEQYF.

This clonotype was found many times. The chain links TRBV2 to TRBJ1-1; D gene uncertain. Trimming removed 10 bases from V and 1 base from J, with 16 bases in between. Germline V gene lookup returns CDR1 SNHLY and CDR2 FYNNEI. CDR3 size: 14 residues. The CDR3: CANLQGLRNTEAFF. The CDR3 region has the DNA TGTGCCAACTTACAAGGGCTCCGGAACACTGAAGCTTTCTTT.

CDR3 DNA sequence: TGTGCCAGCAGCCCCCCGGGACAGGTACCCCTCCACTTT. It codes for CASSPPGQVPLHF. The gene calls are TRBV3-1 and TRBJ1-6, with TRBD1 identical over 8 bases. Germline CDR1 reads LGHDT; CDR2 reads YNNKEL (reference sequence). V shed 4 bases and J 12 bases; nucleotides not matched to a gene: 5. The CDR3 has 13 amino acids.

This clonotype was seen a handful of times. This chain uses TRBV6-1 with TRBJ1-5; no reliable D call. This CDR3 comprises 15 residues. With 7 bases removed from V and 0 bases from J, the gap between germline ends came to 13 bases. The germline CDR1 and CDR2 sequences are MNHNS and SASEGT. CDR3 sequence reads: CASTVGFASNQPQHF. In nucleotides, the CDR3 is TGTGCCAGCACCGTTGGGTTTGCTAGCAATCAGCCCCAGCATTTT.

This clonotype was detected only a few times. A read error may produce the germline difference seen at one junction end. The chain combines TRBV30 with TRBJ1-1; D not certain. The length of the CDR3 is 13 residues. CDR1 GTSNPN and CDR2 SVGIG come from the germline V gene (reference sequence). DNA of the CDR3: TGTGCCTGGAGTGTAAGGGTGAAAACTGAAGCTTTCTTT. Translation: CAWSVRVKTEAFF.

This clonotype was observed a handful of times. The rearrangement uses TRBV11-2 and TRBJ1-1; D gene unclear. The CDR3 length is 14 residues. Germline lookup yields CDR1 SGHAT and CDR2 FQNNGV. V was shortened by 3 bases and J by 1 base, with 9 bases between the two germline ends. The CDR3 bases are TGTGCCAGCAGCTTTTATGACGAGAACACTGAAGCTTTCTTT. Amino acid sequence: CASSFYDENTEAFF. Full variable domain (remainder filled in from reference TRBV11-2 and TRBJ1-1): EAGVAQSPRYKIIEKRQSVAFWCNPISGHATLYWYQQILGQGPKLLIQFQNNGVVDDSQLPKDRFSAERLKGVDSTLKIQPAKLEDSAVYLCASSFYDENTEAFFGQGTRLTVV.

The chain carries TRBV20-1 and TRBJ2-1; D is perhaps TRBD1 (5 bases). V was trimmed by 3 bases and J by 4 bases, leaving 7 bases between them. CDR1 and CDR2 from the germline V gene are DFQATT and SNEGSKA (reference sequence). The CDR3 totals 12 residues. The CDR3: CSASDRYNEQFF. The CDR3 nucleotides read TGCAGTGCTAGTGACAGATACAATGAGCAGTTCTTC.